Following are 20 T cell receptor beta chains from one sample sequenced in a study of early T cells in non-severe SARS-CoV-2 infection (dated by TCRdb to the early 2020s). The library was produced with 5' RACE. Sequencing was carried out with a NextSeq 500. The raw public data were reprocessed by TCRdb itself: fastp quality trimming at Q25, MiXCR clonotype calling, in-frame beta chains only. Identical CDR3 proteins give one entry, which carries the most common genes and DNA. The table for this sample lists 43,000 or so distinct CDR3 sequences; 3% to 4% of them were counted only once. Roughly 3% of the sample is in the top ten clones. The source material was whole blood. All receptors come from an adult who was a healthcare worker with PCR-confirmed SARS-CoV-2 infection or an uninfected control (not recorded which).

As to this clonotype: A single base separates this from a much larger clone, so it may be a read error. This chain connects TRBV19 to TRBJ2-4; unclear D gene. Germline CDR1 reads LNHDA; CDR2 reads SQIVND (reference sequence). With 6 bases removed from V and 8 bases from J, the gap between germline ends came to 14 bases. The CDR3 totals 13 residues. The CDR3 DNA is TGTGCCAGTAGCACCGTCCTAACGGACATTCAGTACTTC. Protein product: CASSTVLTDIQYF.

This clonotype was seen repeatedly, ten times or more. The V call is TRBV5-1, the J call TRBJ2-7; TRBD1 or TRBD2 may be the D gene (5 bases each). From germline, CDR1 is SGHRS and CDR2 YFSETQ. There are 14 residues in the CDR3. Trimming took 3 bases from V and 4 from J, leaving 14 bases between them. The DNA of the CDR3 is TGCGCCAGCAGCTCCCGGGACGTCCCATACGAGCAGTACTTC. It codes for CASSSRDVPYEQYF.

This clonotype was found a few times. The chain carries TRBV6-6 and TRBJ2-3; D perhaps matches TRBD2 (6 bases). Trimming removed 6 bases at V and 1 base at J, with 14 bases between. This CDR3 spans 15 amino acids. The germline gives CDR1 MNHNY, CDR2 SVGAGI (reference sequence). CDR3 sequence: CASSRQTRRTDTQYF. The DNA of the CDR3 is TGTGCCAGCAGCCGACAGACTAGACGCACAGATACGCAGTATTTT.

The V gene is TRBV2, the J gene TRBJ2-7; the match to TRBD1 covers 8 bases. CDR1 is SNHLY and CDR2 is FYNNEI in the germline V gene. With V trimmed by 3 bases and J by 1 base, 8 bases remained unmatched. This CDR3 spans 16 amino acids. The CDR3 here is CASSEWSGQDSYEQYF. CDR3 nucleotides: TGTGCCAGCAGTGAGTGGTCGGGACAGGATTCCTACGAGCAGTACTTC.

This clonotype came up a few times. V and J are TRBV10-3 and TRBJ2-1, with D possibly being TRBD1 (5 bases). CDR1 ENHRY and CDR2 SYGVKD come from the germline V gene. The CDR3 runs to 12 residues. V was clipped by 10 bases and J by 0 bases, with 7 bases between them. CDR3 amino acids: CATTGSYNEQFF. In DNA form, the CDR3 reads TGTGCCACCACAGGCTCCTACAATGAGCAGTTCTTC.

This clonotype was seen a handful of times. The chain recombines TRBV20-1 with TRBJ2-7; D possibly corresponds to TRBD2 (6 bases). The germline V gene encodes CDR1 DFQATT and CDR2 SNEGSKA (reference sequence). The CDR3 runs 15 residues. Deletions cut 6 bases from V and 0 bases from J, with 18 bases between. CDR3 in DNA: TGCAGTGCCCCTCTTCCAAGCGGGTCCTCCTACGAGCAGTACTTC. Protein sequence: CSAPLPSGSSYEQYF.

This clonotype was recorded at least ten times. The J gene is TRBJ2-7, the V gene TRBV21-1; no DNA check was done on the table's D call, TRBD1. TRBV21-1 is noted as a pseudogene. The CDR3 runs 16 residues. The CDR3 protein is CASSTPGTGRPYEQYF. The CDR3, as DNA: TGTGCCAGCAGCACCCCCGGGACAGGGAGGCCCTACGAGCAGTACTTC.

This clonotype has at least ten counts. The chain is built from TRBV2 and TRBJ1-1, with D unclear. The V end lost 7 bases, the J end lost 1 base, and 4 bases lay between the germline ends. Germline CDR1 reads SNHLY; CDR2 reads FYNNEI. This CDR3 has 11 residues. CDR3: CASKGNTEAFF. CDR3 nucleotide sequence: TGTGCCAGCAAGGGGAACACTGAAGCTTTCTTT.

This clonotype was observed many times. This rearrangement joins TRBV7-2 to TRBJ2-1; TRBD2 matches at 13 bases. Germline V gene lookup returns CDR1 SGHTA and CDR2 FQGNSA. CDR3 length equals 16 residues. The V segment lost 4 bases and the J segment 0 bases; nucleotides outside the gene matches: 0. The DNA of the CDR3 is TGTGCCAGCAGCTGGACTAGCGGGGGCTCCTACAATGAGCAGTTCTTC. This translates into CASSWTSGGSYNEQFF.

This clonotype was seen ten or more times. The CDR3 here is CASSLGEQTISDTQYF. The CDR3 DNA is TGCGCCAGCAGCTTGGGAGAGCAGACAATTTCGGATACGCAGTATTTT. The chain couples TRBV5-1 to TRBJ2-3; D is undetermined. Trimming pared 0 bases from V and 6 bases from J, leaving 17 bases between. The CDR3 is 16 residues long. Germline assignment: CDR1 SGHRS and CDR2 YFSETQ.

This clonotype was found many times. The rearrangement uses TRBV11-2 and TRBJ2-1; TRBD2 agrees at 10 bases. Germline CDR1 SGHAT, CDR2 FQNNGV. This CDR3 contains 15 residues. With V trimmed by 3 bases and J by 6 bases, 5 bases remained unmatched. The CDR3 is CASSLSGRASNEQFF. In DNA, the CDR3 is TGTGCCAGCAGCTTGAGCGGGAGGGCCTCCAATGAGCAGTTCTTC.

This clonotype was counted many times. V and J are TRBV19 and TRBJ1-6; D is possibly TRBD1 (5 bases). Germline V gene sequence: CDR1 LNHDA, CDR2 SQIVND (reference sequence). CDR3 length: 15 residues. V lost 7 bases and J 6 bases, leaving 16 bases between the germline ends. CDR3 nucleotide sequence: TGTGCCAGTAACGAATGGGGACGGTCTAATTCACCCCTCCACTTT. Protein product: CASNEWGRSNSPLHF. Combining the CDR3 with reference TRBV19 and TRBJ1-6 gives the whole variable domain DGGITQSPKYLFRKEGQNVTLSCEQNLNHDAMYWYRQDPGQGLRLIYYSQIVNDFQKGDIAEGYSVSREKKESFPLTVTSAQKNPTAFYLCASNEWGRSNSPLHFGNGTRLTVT.

This clonotype was counted ten times or more. The chain employs TRBV13 and TRBJ2-2, with 7 bases identical to TRBD1. The CDR3 is made up of 16 amino acids. V shed 4 bases, J shed 1 base, and the junction held 6 bases outside the gene matches. Germline loops: CDR1 PRHDT, CDR2 FYEKMQ (reference sequence). The CDR3 sequence: CASSSVTGENTGELFF. The CDR3 DNA sequence: TGTGCCAGCAGCTCAGTAACAGGGGAGAACACCGGGGAGCTGTTTTTT.

This clonotype was seen repeatedly, ten times or more. This chain connects TRBV7-6 to TRBJ2-3; 9 nucleotides agree with TRBD2. Germline V lookup: CDR1 SGHVS, CDR2 FNYEAQ. This CDR3 is 14 amino acids long. With V trimmed by 3 bases and J by 4 bases, 2 bases remained unmatched. CDR3 sequence: CASSFLAGPDTQYF. The CDR3 nucleotides read TGTGCCAGCAGCTTCCTAGCGGGACCAGATACGCAGTATTTT. The entire variable domain, with the rest obtained from reference TRBV7-6 and TRBJ2-3, is as follows: GAGVSQSPRYKVTKRGQDVALRCDPISGHVSLYWYRQALGQGPEFLTYFNYEAQQDKSGLPNDRFSAERPEGSISTLTIQRTEQRDSAMYRCASSFLAGPDTQYFGPGTRLTVL.

This clonotype was seen repeatedly, ten times or more. The rearrangement uses TRBV18 and TRBJ2-4, with D hard to call. This CDR3 region has 15 residues. The germline V gene has CDR1 KGHSH and CDR2 LQKENI. Trimming cost V 0 bases and J 0 bases, with 6 bases left between them. CDR3 sequence (DNA): TGTGCCAGCTCACCACCGAATTTAGCCAAAAACATTCAGTACTTC. Translation: CASSPPNLAKNIQYF.

This clonotype was observed at least ten times. This rearrangement joins TRBV10-3 to TRBJ1-2; possible D gene TRBD1, 6 bases. The CDR3 extends over 13 amino acids. CDR1 is ENHRY, CDR2 SYGVKD, per germline. Trimming stripped 3 bases from V and 6 bases from J, with 11 bases between. DNA for the CDR3: TGTGCCATCAGTGAATTACAGGGCGATGGCTACACCTTC. Its protein is CAISELQGDGYTF.

The CDR3 spells CASRPRAGLLYEQYF. As DNA, the CDR3 is TGTGCCAGCAGGCCACGAGCAGGGCTCCTCTACGAGCAGTACTTC. The chain is built from TRBV6-5 and TRBJ2-7; TRBD1 might be the D (5 bases). Germline V gene lookup returns CDR1 MNHEY and CDR2 SVGAGI. CDR3 length: 15 amino acids. V lost 6 bases and J 3 bases, leaving 18 bases between the germline ends.

This clonotype was observed at least ten times. The chain uses TRBV5-1 and TRBJ2-3; TRBD2 matches 9 bases. V dropped 0 bases and J dropped 6; count of bases not matched to a gene: 8. The CDR3 has 16 amino acids. The germline V gene has CDR1 SGHRS and CDR2 YFSETQ. CDR3 in amino acids: CASSLAASGEVDTQYF. CDR3 sequence (DNA): TGCGCCAGCAGCTTGGCGGCTAGCGGGGAAGTGGATACGCAGTATTTT.

The sample holds many counts of this clonotype. This sequence joins TRBV20-1 and TRBJ2-1, with D possibly matching TRBD2 (5 bases). This CDR3 has 16 residues. CDR1 is DFQATT, CDR2 SNEGSKA, per germline (reference sequence). The germline V and J ends were trimmed by 2 bases and 2 bases, with 16 bases remaining between them. The CDR3 sequence: CSARQTIAKTYNEQFF. The CDR3 region has the DNA TGCAGTGCTAGACAGACCATAGCGAAAACCTACAATGAGCAGTTCTTC.

This clonotype showed up many times. The chain carries TRBV5-1 and TRBJ2-7; the D is unclear. CDR1 SGHRS and CDR2 YFSETQ come from the germline V gene. This CDR3 comprises 17 residues. Trimming took off 1 base at V and 0 bases at J, with 17 bases between the two ends. As DNA, the CDR3 is TGCGCCAGCAGCTTGAGTCTTCGGGCAGCCGGCTCCTACGAGCAGTACTTC. Translation gives CASSLSLRAAGSYEQYF.